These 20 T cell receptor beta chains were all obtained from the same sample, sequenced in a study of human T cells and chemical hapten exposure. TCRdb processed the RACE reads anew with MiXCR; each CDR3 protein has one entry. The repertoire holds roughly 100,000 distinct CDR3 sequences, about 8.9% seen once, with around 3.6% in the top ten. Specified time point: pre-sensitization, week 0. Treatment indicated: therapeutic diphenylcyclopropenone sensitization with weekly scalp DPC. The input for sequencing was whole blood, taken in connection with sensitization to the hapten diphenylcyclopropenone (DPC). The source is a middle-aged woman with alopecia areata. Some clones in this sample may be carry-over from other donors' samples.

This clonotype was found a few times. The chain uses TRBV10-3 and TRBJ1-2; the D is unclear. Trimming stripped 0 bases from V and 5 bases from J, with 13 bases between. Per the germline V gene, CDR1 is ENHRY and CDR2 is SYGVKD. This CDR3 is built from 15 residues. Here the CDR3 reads CAISESKGTGYGYTF. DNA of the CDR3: TGTGCCATCAGTGAGTCGAAGGGAACGGGATATGGCTACACCTTC.

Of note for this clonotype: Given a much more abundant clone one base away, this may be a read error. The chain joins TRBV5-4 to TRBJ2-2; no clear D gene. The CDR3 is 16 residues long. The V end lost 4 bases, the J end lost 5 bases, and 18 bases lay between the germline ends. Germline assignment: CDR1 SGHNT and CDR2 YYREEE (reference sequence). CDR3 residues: CASSGEPGLETGELFF. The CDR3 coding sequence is TGTGCCAGCAGCGGAGAACCCGGGCTAGAAACCGGGGAGCTGTTTTTT.

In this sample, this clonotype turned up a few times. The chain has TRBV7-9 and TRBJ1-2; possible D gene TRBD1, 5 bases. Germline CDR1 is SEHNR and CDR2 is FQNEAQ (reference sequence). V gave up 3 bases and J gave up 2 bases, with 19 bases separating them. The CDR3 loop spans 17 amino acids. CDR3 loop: CASSLTTGTATNYGYTF. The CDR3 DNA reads TGTGCCAGCAGCTTGACGACCGGGACGGCCACCAACTATGGCTACACCTTC.

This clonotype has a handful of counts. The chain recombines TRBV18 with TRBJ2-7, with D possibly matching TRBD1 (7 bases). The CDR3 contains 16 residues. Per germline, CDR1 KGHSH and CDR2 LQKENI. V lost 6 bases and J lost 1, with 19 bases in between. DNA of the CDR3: TGTGCCAGCTCCCCGAAATGGCCAGGGGGGTCCTACGAGCAGTACTTC. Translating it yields CASSPKWPGGSYEQYF.

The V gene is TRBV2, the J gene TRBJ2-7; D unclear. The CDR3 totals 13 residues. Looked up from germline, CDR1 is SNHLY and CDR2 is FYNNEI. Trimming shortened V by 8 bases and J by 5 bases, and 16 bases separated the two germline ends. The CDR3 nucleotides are TGTGCCAGCCGGGCCGTCCAAGTTCACGAGCAGTACTTC. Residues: CASRAVQVHEQYF.

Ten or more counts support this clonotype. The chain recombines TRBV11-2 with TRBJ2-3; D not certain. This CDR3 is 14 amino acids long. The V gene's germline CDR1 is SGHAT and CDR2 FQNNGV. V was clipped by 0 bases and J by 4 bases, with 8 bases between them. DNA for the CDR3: TGTGCCAGCAGCTTAGATCGTGGAGCAGATACGCAGTATTTT. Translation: CASSLDRGADTQYF.

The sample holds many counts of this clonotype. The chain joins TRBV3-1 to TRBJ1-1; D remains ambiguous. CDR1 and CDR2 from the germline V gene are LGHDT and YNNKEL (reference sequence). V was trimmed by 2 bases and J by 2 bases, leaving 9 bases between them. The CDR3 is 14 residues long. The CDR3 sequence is CASSQSPFNTEAFF. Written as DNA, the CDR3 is TGTGCCAGCAGCCAAAGCCCCTTCAACACTGAAGCTTTCTTT.

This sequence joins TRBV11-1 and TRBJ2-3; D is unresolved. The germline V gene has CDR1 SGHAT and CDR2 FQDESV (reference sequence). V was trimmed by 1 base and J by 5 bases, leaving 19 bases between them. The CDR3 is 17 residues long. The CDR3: CASSLGIRRRARDTQYF. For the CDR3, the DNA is TGTGCCAGCAGCTTAGGAATTCGGCGAAGGGCCAGAGATACGCAGTATTTT. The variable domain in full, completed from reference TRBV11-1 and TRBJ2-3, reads EAEVAQSPRYKITEKSQAVAFWCDPISGHATLYWYRQILGQGPELLVQFQDESVVDDSQLPKDRFSAERLKGVDSTLKIQPAELGDSAMYLCASSLGIRRRARDTQYFGPGTRLTVL.

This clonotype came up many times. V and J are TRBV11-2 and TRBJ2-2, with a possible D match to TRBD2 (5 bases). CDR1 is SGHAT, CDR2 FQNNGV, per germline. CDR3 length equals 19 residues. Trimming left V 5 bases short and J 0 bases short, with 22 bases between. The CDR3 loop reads CASSPAARRVFANTGELFF. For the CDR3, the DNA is TGTGCCAGCAGCCCAGCGGCCCGTCGCGTTTTCGCGAACACCGGGGAGCTGTTTTTT.

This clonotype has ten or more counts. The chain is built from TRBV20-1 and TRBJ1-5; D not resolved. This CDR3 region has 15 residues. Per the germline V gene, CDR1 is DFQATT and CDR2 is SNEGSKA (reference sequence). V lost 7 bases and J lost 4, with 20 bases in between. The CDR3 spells CSVLGYGAINQPQHF. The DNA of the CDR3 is TGCAGTGTGTTGGGGTACGGAGCAATAAATCAGCCCCAGCATTTT.

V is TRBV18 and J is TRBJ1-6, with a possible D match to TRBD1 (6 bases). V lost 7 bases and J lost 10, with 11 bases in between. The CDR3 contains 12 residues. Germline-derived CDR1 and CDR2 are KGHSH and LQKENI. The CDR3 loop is CASLTGGSPLHF. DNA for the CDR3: TGTGCCAGCTTGACAGGAGGGTCACCCCTCCACTTT.

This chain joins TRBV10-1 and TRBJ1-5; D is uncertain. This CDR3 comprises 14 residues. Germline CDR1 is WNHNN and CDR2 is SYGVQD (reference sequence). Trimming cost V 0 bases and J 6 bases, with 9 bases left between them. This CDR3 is CASSESGTPQPQHF. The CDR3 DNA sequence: TGCGCCAGCAGTGAGTCTGGAACTCCTCAGCCCCAGCATTTT.

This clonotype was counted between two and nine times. CDR3 amino acids: CASSPGDGDYEQYF. For the CDR3, the DNA is TGTGCCAGCAGTCCCGGGGACGGCGACTACGAGCAGTACTTC. This rearrangement joins TRBV12-3 or TRBV12-4 to TRBJ2-7; D might be TRBD1 or TRBD2, each matching 5 bases. The CDR3 spans 14 residues. Trimming cost V 5 bases and J 3 bases, with 14 bases left between them.

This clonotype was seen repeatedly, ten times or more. The CDR3 coding sequence is TGTGCCACTAGGACAGGGGGCACTACTAACTATGGCTACACCTTC. The encoded protein is CATRTGGTTNYGYTF. The chain employs TRBV19 and TRBJ1-2, with TRBD1 matching 11 bases. V was pared by 10 bases and J by 0 bases, with 7 bases of the junction left unmatched. Looked up from germline, CDR1 is LNHDA and CDR2 is SQIVND (reference sequence). There are 15 residues in the CDR3.

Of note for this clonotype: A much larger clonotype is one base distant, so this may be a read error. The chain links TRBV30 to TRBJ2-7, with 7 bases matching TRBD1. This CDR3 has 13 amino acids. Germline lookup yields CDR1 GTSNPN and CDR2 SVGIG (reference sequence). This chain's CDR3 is CAWSKGQAYERYF. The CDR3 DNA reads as TGTGCCTGGAGTAAAGGACAGGCCTACGAGCGGTACTTC.

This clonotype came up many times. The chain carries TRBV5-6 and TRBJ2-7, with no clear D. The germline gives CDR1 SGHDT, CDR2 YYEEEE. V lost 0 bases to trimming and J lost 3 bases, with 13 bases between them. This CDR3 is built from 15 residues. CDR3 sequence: CASSLGTVEGYEQYF. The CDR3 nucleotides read TGTGCCAGCAGCTTGGGGACGGTCGAAGGCTACGAGCAGTACTTC.

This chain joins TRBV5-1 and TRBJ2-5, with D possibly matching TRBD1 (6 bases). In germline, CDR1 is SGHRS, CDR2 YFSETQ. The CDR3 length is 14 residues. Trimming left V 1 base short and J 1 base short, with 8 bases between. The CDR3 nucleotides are TGCGCCAGCAGCTTGAGGACAGCCCAAGAGACCCAGTACTTC. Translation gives CASSLRTAQETQYF.

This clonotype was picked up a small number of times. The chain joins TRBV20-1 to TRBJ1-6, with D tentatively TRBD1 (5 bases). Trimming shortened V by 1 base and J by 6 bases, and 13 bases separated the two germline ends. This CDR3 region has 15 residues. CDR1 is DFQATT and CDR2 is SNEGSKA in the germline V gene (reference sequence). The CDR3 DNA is TGCAGTGCTAGAGCTGGGGGACGGTCTAATTCACCCCTCCACTTT. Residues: CSARAGGRSNSPLHF.

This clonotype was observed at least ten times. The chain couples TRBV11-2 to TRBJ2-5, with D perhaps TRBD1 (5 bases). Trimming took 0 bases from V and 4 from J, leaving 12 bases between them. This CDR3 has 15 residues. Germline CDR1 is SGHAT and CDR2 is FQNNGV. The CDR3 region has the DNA TGTGCCAGCAGCTTAGACCCCGACAGATTAGAGACCCAGTACTTC. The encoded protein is CASSLDPDRLETQYF.

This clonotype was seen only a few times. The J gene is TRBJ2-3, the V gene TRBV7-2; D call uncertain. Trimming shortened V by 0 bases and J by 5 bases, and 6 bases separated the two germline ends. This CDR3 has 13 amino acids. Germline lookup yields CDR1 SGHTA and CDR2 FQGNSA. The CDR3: CASSLALRDTQYF. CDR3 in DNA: TGTGCCAGCAGCTTAGCCCTAAGAGATACGCAGTATTTT.